This T cell receptor beta chain originates from a study of T cell clonality in common variable immunodeficiency. Study observations and caveats: Reportedly, TCR beta sequences from common variable immunodeficiency showed fewer deletions and N-nucleotide insertions.

Produced via immunoSEQ multiplex PCR; TCRdb's table is partial and in-frame only. Listed for the sample are just over 25,000 clones, none seen a single time. The V gene's germline CDR1 is GTSNPN and CDR2 SVGIG (reference sequence). Trimming at V came to 1 base and at J to 0 bases, leaving 9 bases not matched to a gene. The CDR3 consists of 17 residues. This clone was counted many times. Its target is unknown. The read ends 3 residues early relative to the CDR3; the germline J gene fills the gap. This clonotype was sampled from a human donor with common variable immunodeficiency. The sample taken for sequencing was peripheral blood mononuclear cells. This chain uses TRBV30 with TRBJ1-2; 9 bases are shared with TRBD1. The sequenced part of the CDR3 DNA is TGTGCCTGGAGTGCACGGGACAGGGTGAAATCTAACTATGGC. It is translated as CAWSARDRVKSNYG. The whole CDR3 protein reads CAWSARDRVKSNYGYTF.